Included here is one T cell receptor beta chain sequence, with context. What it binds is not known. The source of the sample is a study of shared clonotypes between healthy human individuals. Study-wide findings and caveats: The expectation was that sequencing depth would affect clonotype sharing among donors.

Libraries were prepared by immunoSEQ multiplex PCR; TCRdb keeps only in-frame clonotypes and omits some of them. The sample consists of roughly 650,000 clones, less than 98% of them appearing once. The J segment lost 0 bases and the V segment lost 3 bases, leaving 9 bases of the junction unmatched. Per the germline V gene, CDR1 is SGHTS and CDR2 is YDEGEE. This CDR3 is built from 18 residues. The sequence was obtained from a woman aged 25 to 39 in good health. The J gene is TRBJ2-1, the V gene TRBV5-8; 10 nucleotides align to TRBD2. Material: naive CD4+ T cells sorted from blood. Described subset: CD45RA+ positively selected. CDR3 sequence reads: CASSSTGTSVGSYNEQFF. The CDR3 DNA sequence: TGTGCCAGCAGCTCGACCGGGACTAGCGTCGGCTCCTACAATGAGCAGTTCTTC.